This T cell receptor beta chain was recorded in a study of blood T cell repertoires in COVID-19 (dated by TCRdb to between 2020 and 2021). In the study overall: Samples from collaborators originated in the United States, Italy and Spain and spanned both the acute and convalescent phases of COVID-19. The prospective study material was composed of cDNA or gDNA derived from T cells, B-cell-depleted T cells, or PBMCs. Subjects who had been exposed to COVID-19, were actively infected with it, or had recovered from it provided the deeply sampled blood TCRbeta repertoires that made up the dataset. The repertoires were released in a freely available public database intended as a resource for research on the immune response to SARS-CoV-2. Samples were obtained from the ongoing ImmuneRACE study (first 160 participants) and from some 1,200 subjects provided by 6 global collaborators. Nearly every sample came with metadata listing a de-identified subject ID, COVID-19 status, age in years and sex. Where HLA class I and class II types were available, the types were taken from metadata supplied by the sample provider, not from assay-based typing. Study-wide findings and limitations: How much clinical and demographic metadata was included differed by source and by participant, and the metadata was provided uncurated.

TCRbeta CDR3 regions were amplified from genomic DNA using the immunoSEQ Assay, a bias-controlled multiplex PCR. On the authors' methods: The number of nucleated cells in each sample was estimated by amplification of reference gene primers within the assay. To quantify the absolute abundance of each unique TCRbeta CDR3 rearrangement, sequence reads were collapsed and filtered. Productive Simpson clonality was computed per sample as the square root of Simpson's diversity index over productive rearrangements. Drawn from immuneACCESS, this table holds only the in-frame rearrangements with V and J called that TCRdb kept. Clones are partly lost; checked studies trace under half to an unresolved V gene and leave the rest unexplained. That table is the source of V, J and clone size, and D and trimming were worked out from the DNA. The sample includes 20,000 to 25,000 clones, with about 78% observed a single time. Around 13% of the sample comes from the top ten.

A word on this clone: Its antigen specificity is not known. Base qualities are not provided; no much larger clone lies one nucleotide away.

Each collaborating institution followed its own protocols to collect whole blood in K2EDTA tubes. For TCRbeta analysis, collaborators shipped samples in one of three forms: frozen whole blood, isolated PBMCs, or DNA extracted from either of those sample types. This receptor was obtained from a man aged 60 to 69 with active COVID-19. The sequencing input was peripheral blood.

For the CDR3, the sequence is CASSLGSRQGNGGELFF. The sequenced DNA: TGTGCCAGCAGCTTGGGTTCCCGACAGGGGAACGGCGGGGAGCTGTTTTTT. The sequence joins TRBV5-4 to TRBJ2-2; 8 bases in the junction line up with TRBD1. Trimming takes 0 bases off V and 7 bases off J; junction bases not matched to a gene: 11. The germline V gene (reference sequence) sets CDR1 to SGHNT and CDR2 to YYREEE. The CDR3 starts with the cysteine, ends with the phenylalanine, and has 17 residues. Kept here is only the CDR3 DNA, which spans 51 bases and is read in frame from base 1.